This T cell receptor (beta chain) was identified during a study of blood T cell repertoires in COVID-19. About the study: Collection of acute and convalescent COVID-19 samples took place in the United States, Italy and Spain. In each case, the material was cDNA or gDNA derived from T cells, B-cell-depleted T cells, or PBMCs.

Trimming removed 0 bases at V and 1 base at J, with 9 bases between. CDR1 is MNHEY, CDR2 SMNVEV, per germline (reference sequence). The CDR3 consists of 15 residues. In the study's own analysis: Amplification of reference gene primers provided the estimated nucleated cell counts. TCRdb's table, derived via immunoSEQ multiplex PCR, lists solely in-frame clones and lacks some. V and J calls and clone size come straight from that table; D and trimming were deduced from the DNA. The sample comprises around 170,000 clones, 80% to 85% of which are singletons, and roughly 14% rests with the top ten. The sample was peripheral blood. The chain has TRBV27 and TRBJ1-1; a weak D match, TRBD1 (5 bases). The clonotype was recovered from a man between 18 and 35 years old with active or convalescent COVID-19. CDR3 sequence: CASSLSRGGNTEAFF. The CDR3 nucleotides read TGTGCCAGCAGTTTATCTAGGGGAGGGAACACTGAAGCTTTCTTT.